This TCR beta chain was retrieved from a study of PD-L1 blockade in urothelial cancer. About the research overall: Most patients, about 85% of the roughly 30, were males with bladder-origin cancer. Blood analysis occurred 3 weeks (second dose) and 6 weeks after treatment start.

This CDR3 contains 15 residues. The J segment lost 4 bases and the V segment lost 2 bases, leaving 4 bases of the junction unmatched. The germline V gene encodes CDR1 SGHTA and CDR2 FQGNSA. TCRdb's table, derived via immunoSEQ multiplex PCR, lists solely in-frame clones and lacks some. The top ten hold roughly an eighth of the sample, which has just under 45,000 clones, around 90% seen once. The clonotype comes from an older woman with urothelial cancer. The specimen comprised PBMCs, sampled around atezolizumab (anti-PD-L1) treatment. The V gene is TRBV7-2, the J gene TRBJ2-3, with TRBD2 identical over 9 bases. Here the CDR3 reads CASSLSAGGADTQYF. The CDR3, as DNA: TGTGCCAGCAGCTTATCCGCGGGAGGGGCAGATACGCAGTATTTT.